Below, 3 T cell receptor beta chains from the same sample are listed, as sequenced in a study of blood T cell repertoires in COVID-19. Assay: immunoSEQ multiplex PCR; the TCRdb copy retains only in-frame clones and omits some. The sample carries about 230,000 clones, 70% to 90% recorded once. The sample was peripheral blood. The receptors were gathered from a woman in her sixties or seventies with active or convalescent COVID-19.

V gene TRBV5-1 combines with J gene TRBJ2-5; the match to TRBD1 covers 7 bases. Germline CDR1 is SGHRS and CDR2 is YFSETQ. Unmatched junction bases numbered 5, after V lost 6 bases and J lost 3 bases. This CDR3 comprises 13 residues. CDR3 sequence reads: CASKDRAEETQYF. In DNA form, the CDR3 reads TGCGCCAGCAAAGACAGGGCCGAAGAGACCCAGTACTTC.

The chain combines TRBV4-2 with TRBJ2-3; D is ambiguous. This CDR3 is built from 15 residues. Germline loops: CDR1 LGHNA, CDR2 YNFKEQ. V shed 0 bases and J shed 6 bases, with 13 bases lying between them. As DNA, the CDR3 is TGTGCCAGCAGCCAAGAAGCGCTCTCCGGTGATACGCAGTATTTT. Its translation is CASSQEALSGDTQYF.

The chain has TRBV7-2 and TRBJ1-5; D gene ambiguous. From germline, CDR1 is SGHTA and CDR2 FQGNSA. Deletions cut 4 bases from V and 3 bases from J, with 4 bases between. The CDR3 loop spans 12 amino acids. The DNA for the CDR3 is TGTGCCAGCAGCTATAACAATCAGCCCCAGCATTTT. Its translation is CASSYNNQPQHF.